Each of the 22 T cell receptor beta chains below was sequenced from the same sample in a study of blood T cell repertoires in COVID-19. The method was immunoSEQ multiplex PCR; TCRdb's version includes in-frame clones alone and lacks a portion of them. The sample has over 45,000 clones, 87% seen once; the top ten hold 6.5%. Sequencing input: peripheral blood. These receptors all come from a man aged 50-60 years with active COVID-19.

The V call is TRBV5-1, the J call TRBJ1-6; the D gene is possibly TRBD1 (5 bases). There are 15 residues in the CDR3. Looked up from germline, CDR1 is SGHRS and CDR2 is YFSETQ. The V and J ends lost 4 bases and 11 bases respectively, with 19 bases between them. CDR3 coding DNA: TGCGCCAGCAGCCCGGGGACTTTTCGGAACCCACCCCTCCACTTT. This encodes CASSPGTFRNPPLHF.

The J gene is TRBJ1-6, the V gene TRBV6-6; 7 nucleotides align to TRBD1. CDR1 and CDR2 (germline): MNHNY, SVGAGI (reference sequence). Germline trimming cut 5 bases from V and 10 bases from J; bases unmatched to any gene: 8. There are 14 residues in the CDR3. As DNA, the CDR3 is TGTGCCAGCAGTGTCCTCCCGACAGGGTCACCCCTCCACTTT. Its protein is CASSVLPTGSPLHF.

The rearrangement links TRBV18 to TRBJ1-1; D remains unclear. Germline assignment: CDR1 KGHSH and CDR2 LQKENI. V was pared by 3 bases and J by 0 bases, with 17 bases between. The CDR3 loop spans 17 amino acids. CDR3 in amino acids: CASSPRGLAGLNTEAFF. For the CDR3, the DNA is TGTGCCAGCTCACCGCGAGGCCTGGCGGGTTTGAACACTGAAGCTTTCTTT.

V gene TRBV20-1 combines with J gene TRBJ2-7; perhaps TRBD2 as D (5 bases). V was cut by 3 bases and J by 5 bases, with 8 bases left in between. The CDR3 sequence is 11 residues long. Germline V CDR1 and CDR2: DFQATT, SNEGSKA (reference sequence). In DNA form, the CDR3 reads TGCAGTGCTAGCGGGGTCGACGAGCAGTACTTC. Protein: CSASGVDEQYF.

The genes are TRBV5-6 and TRBJ1-2; 10 positions match TRBD1. The CDR3 runs 16 residues. Trimming took 1 base from V and 6 from J; bases not matched to a gene: 9. From germline, CDR1 is SGHDT and CDR2 YYEEEE. CDR3 loop: CASSLWAGQGINGYTF. The CDR3 DNA sequence: TGTGCCAGCAGCTTGTGGGCGGGACAGGGGATCAATGGCTACACCTTC.

The genes are TRBV27 and TRBJ2-2, with D tentatively TRBD2 (5 bases). Germline CDR1 and CDR2: MNHEY and SMNVEV (reference sequence). The CDR3 consists of 15 residues. Between the trimmed V and J ends, which lost 3 bases and 1 base, there was a span of 9 bases. The CDR3 loop reads CASSFRRVNTGELFF. The CDR3 region has the DNA TGTGCCAGCAGTTTCCGGCGGGTGAACACCGGGGAGCTGTTTTTT.

V is TRBV7-9 and J is TRBJ2-7; 7 nucleotides match TRBD2. After removal of 4 bases from V and 0 bases from J, the junction contained 3 bases not matched to a gene. CDR1 is SEHNR, CDR2 FQNEAQ, per germline (reference sequence). The CDR3 totals 14 residues. CDR3 residues: CASSSPSGSYEQYF. The CDR3 DNA reads as TGTGCCAGCAGCTCCCCTAGCGGCTCCTACGAGCAGTACTTC.

The chain is built from TRBV11-3 and TRBJ1-2; D perhaps matches TRBD1 (6 bases). CDR3 length: 15 residues. CDR1 and CDR2 from the germline V gene are SGHNT and YENEEA. The V end lost 6 bases, the J end lost 4 bases, and 18 bases lay between the germline ends. CDR3 coding DNA: TGTGCCAGCAGTCGCGGACAGCCGTTCTTCTATGGCTACACCTTC. As protein: CASSRGQPFFYGYTF.

This clone has just one count. J is TRBJ2-7 and V is TRBV7-9, with D perhaps TRBD1 (6 bases). This CDR3 region has 14 residues. V was clipped by 5 bases and J by 5 bases, with 16 bases between them. Per germline, CDR1 SEHNR and CDR2 FQNEAQ (reference sequence). CDR3 sequence reads: CASSHGQTTHEQYF. The CDR3 coding sequence is TGTGCCAGCAGCCACGGACAGACCACTCACGAGCAGTACTTC.

The chain is built from TRBV11-1 and TRBJ2-7; D gene unclear. This CDR3 is 13 amino acids long. The germline V gene encodes CDR1 SGHAT and CDR2 FQDESV (reference sequence). V was shortened by 4 bases and J by 2 bases, with 9 bases between the two germline ends. CDR3 sequence reads: CASSSTPTYEQYF. The DNA of the CDR3 is TGTGCCAGCAGCTCTACCCCAACCTACGAGCAGTACTTC.

The V and J genes are TRBV5-5 and TRBJ2-7, with 7 bases lining up with TRBD1. Germline CDR1 reads SGHKS; CDR2 reads YYEKEE (reference sequence). The junction had 10 bases not matched to a gene; V was cut back by 4 bases and J by 3 bases. The CDR3 is made up of 15 amino acids. CDR3 protein: CASSPNRGRDYEQYF. The DNA for the CDR3 is TGTGCCAGCAGCCCAAACAGGGGCCGGGACTACGAGCAGTACTTC.

This chain uses TRBV27 with TRBJ2-1, with D hard to call. The CDR3 totals 14 residues. The V and J ends lost 8 bases and 5 bases respectively, with 16 bases between them. CDR1 and CDR2 from the germline V gene are MNHEY and SMNVEV (reference sequence). CDR3 DNA: TGTGCCAGCTTAAGTCTAGGTTCACACAATGAGCAGTTCTTC. Protein: CASLSLGSHNEQFF.

The gene calls are TRBV30 and TRBJ1-5, with 7 bases lining up with TRBD1. After removal of 0 bases from V and 8 bases from J, the junction contained 4 bases not matched to a gene. The CDR3 totals 13 residues. Germline CDR1 is GTSNPN and CDR2 is SVGIG (reference sequence). The CDR3 is CAWSVQGTEPQHF. CDR3 sequence (DNA): TGTGCCTGGAGTGTACAGGGGACGGAGCCCCAGCATTTT.

This sequence joins TRBV2 and TRBJ2-5; 7 nucleotides align to TRBD2. Per germline, CDR1 SNHLY and CDR2 FYNNEI. There are 13 residues in the CDR3. V gave up 8 bases and J gave up 4 bases; unmatched junction bases: 7. CDR3: CASGGLEGETQYF. The CDR3 DNA reads as TGTGCCAGCGGTGGACTAGAAGGAGAGACCCAGTACTTC.

V and J are TRBV2 and TRBJ1-6; 9 bases line up with TRBD1. This CDR3 contains 16 residues. Losses at the gene ends were 6 bases for V and 0 bases for J; bases not matched to a gene: 3. The germline V gene has CDR1 SNHLY and CDR2 FYNNEI. The DNA for the CDR3 is TGTGCCAGCAGGGACAGGGGCAGCTCCTATAATTCACCCCTCCACTTT. Its translation: CASRDRGSSYNSPLHF. Complete variable domain (other parts from reference TRBV2 and TRBJ1-6): EPEVTQTPSHQVTQMGQEVILRCVPISNHLYFYWYRQILGQKVEFLVSFYNNEISEKSEIFDDQFSVERPDGSNFTLKIRSTKLEDSAMYFCASRDRGSSYNSPLHFGNGTRLTVT.

V gene TRBV2 combines with J gene TRBJ1-4, with D hard to call. Germline CDR1 reads SNHLY; CDR2 reads FYNNEI. V lost 6 bases and J lost 0, with 11 bases in between. This CDR3 comprises 15 residues. The CDR3 reads CASSDGGTTNEKLFF. CDR3 nucleotide sequence: TGTGCCAGCAGCGATGGCGGGACAACTAATGAAAAACTGTTTTTT.

V usage is TRBV10-3 and J usage is TRBJ2-7; TRBD1 matches 11 bases. CDR3 length equals 15 residues. Germline-derived CDR1 and CDR2 are ENHRY and SYGVKD. After removal of 6 bases from V and 7 bases from J, the junction contained 11 bases not matched to a gene. CDR3 in DNA: TGTGCCATCAGCCCCGGGACAGGGGGACTTGGAGAGCAGTACTTC. Its protein is CAISPGTGGLGEQYF.

This chain links TRBV20-1 with TRBJ1-2; tentatively, D is TRBD1 (5 bases). Deletions cut 3 bases from V and 6 bases from J, with 14 bases between. The CDR3 spans 13 residues. From germline, CDR1 is DFQATT and CDR2 SNEGSKA (reference sequence). The CDR3 protein is CSASKGRDHGYTF. The DNA for the CDR3 is TGCAGTGCTAGTAAGGGCAGGGATCATGGCTACACCTTC.

The rearrangement uses TRBV10-3 and TRBJ1-5; no clear D gene. V gave up 0 bases and J gave up 1 base, with 4 bases separating them. There are 14 residues in the CDR3. The germline CDR1 and CDR2 sequences are ENHRY and SYGVKD. CDR3 nucleotides: TGTGCCATCAGTGAGTCCGTCAGCAATCAGCCCCAGCATTTT. Translating gives CAISESVSNQPQHF.

This rearrangement joins TRBV15 to TRBJ1-5; the match to TRBD1 covers 9 bases. V gave up 6 bases and J gave up 0 bases; unmatched junction bases: 3. Looked up from germline, CDR1 is LNHNV and CDR2 is YYDKDF (reference sequence). The length of the CDR3 is 15 residues. The CDR3 region is CATREGQGSNQPQHF. The CDR3 nucleotides are TGTGCCACCAGGGAGGGACAGGGTAGCAATCAGCCCCAGCATTTT.

The rearrangement joins TRBV6-2 or TRBV6-3 to TRBJ1-2; D unclear. V was trimmed by 3 bases and J by 3 bases, leaving 8 bases between them. The CDR3 runs to 13 residues. Germline V CDR1 and CDR2: MNHEY, SVGEGT. The CDR3 loop is CASSYTRDYGYTF. In DNA form, the CDR3 reads TGTGCCAGCAGTTATACCCGAGACTATGGCTACACCTTC.

This chain joins TRBV9 and TRBJ1-6; no clear D gene. Germline lookup yields CDR1 SGDLS and CDR2 YYNGEE. CDR3 length equals 13 residues. The V end lost 4 bases, the J end lost 8 bases, and 10 bases lay between the germline ends. In nucleotides, the CDR3 is TGTGCCAGCAGCACCTCTAAAGATTCACCCCTCCACTTT. Its protein product is CASSTSKDSPLHF. Looking up the rest from reference TRBV9 and TRBJ1-6 gives the full variable domain: DSGVTQTPKHLITATGQRVTLRCSPRSGDLSVYWYQQSLDQGLQFLIQYYNGEERAKGNILERFSAQQFPDLHSELNLSSLELGDSALYFCASSTSKDSPLHFGNGTRLTVT.